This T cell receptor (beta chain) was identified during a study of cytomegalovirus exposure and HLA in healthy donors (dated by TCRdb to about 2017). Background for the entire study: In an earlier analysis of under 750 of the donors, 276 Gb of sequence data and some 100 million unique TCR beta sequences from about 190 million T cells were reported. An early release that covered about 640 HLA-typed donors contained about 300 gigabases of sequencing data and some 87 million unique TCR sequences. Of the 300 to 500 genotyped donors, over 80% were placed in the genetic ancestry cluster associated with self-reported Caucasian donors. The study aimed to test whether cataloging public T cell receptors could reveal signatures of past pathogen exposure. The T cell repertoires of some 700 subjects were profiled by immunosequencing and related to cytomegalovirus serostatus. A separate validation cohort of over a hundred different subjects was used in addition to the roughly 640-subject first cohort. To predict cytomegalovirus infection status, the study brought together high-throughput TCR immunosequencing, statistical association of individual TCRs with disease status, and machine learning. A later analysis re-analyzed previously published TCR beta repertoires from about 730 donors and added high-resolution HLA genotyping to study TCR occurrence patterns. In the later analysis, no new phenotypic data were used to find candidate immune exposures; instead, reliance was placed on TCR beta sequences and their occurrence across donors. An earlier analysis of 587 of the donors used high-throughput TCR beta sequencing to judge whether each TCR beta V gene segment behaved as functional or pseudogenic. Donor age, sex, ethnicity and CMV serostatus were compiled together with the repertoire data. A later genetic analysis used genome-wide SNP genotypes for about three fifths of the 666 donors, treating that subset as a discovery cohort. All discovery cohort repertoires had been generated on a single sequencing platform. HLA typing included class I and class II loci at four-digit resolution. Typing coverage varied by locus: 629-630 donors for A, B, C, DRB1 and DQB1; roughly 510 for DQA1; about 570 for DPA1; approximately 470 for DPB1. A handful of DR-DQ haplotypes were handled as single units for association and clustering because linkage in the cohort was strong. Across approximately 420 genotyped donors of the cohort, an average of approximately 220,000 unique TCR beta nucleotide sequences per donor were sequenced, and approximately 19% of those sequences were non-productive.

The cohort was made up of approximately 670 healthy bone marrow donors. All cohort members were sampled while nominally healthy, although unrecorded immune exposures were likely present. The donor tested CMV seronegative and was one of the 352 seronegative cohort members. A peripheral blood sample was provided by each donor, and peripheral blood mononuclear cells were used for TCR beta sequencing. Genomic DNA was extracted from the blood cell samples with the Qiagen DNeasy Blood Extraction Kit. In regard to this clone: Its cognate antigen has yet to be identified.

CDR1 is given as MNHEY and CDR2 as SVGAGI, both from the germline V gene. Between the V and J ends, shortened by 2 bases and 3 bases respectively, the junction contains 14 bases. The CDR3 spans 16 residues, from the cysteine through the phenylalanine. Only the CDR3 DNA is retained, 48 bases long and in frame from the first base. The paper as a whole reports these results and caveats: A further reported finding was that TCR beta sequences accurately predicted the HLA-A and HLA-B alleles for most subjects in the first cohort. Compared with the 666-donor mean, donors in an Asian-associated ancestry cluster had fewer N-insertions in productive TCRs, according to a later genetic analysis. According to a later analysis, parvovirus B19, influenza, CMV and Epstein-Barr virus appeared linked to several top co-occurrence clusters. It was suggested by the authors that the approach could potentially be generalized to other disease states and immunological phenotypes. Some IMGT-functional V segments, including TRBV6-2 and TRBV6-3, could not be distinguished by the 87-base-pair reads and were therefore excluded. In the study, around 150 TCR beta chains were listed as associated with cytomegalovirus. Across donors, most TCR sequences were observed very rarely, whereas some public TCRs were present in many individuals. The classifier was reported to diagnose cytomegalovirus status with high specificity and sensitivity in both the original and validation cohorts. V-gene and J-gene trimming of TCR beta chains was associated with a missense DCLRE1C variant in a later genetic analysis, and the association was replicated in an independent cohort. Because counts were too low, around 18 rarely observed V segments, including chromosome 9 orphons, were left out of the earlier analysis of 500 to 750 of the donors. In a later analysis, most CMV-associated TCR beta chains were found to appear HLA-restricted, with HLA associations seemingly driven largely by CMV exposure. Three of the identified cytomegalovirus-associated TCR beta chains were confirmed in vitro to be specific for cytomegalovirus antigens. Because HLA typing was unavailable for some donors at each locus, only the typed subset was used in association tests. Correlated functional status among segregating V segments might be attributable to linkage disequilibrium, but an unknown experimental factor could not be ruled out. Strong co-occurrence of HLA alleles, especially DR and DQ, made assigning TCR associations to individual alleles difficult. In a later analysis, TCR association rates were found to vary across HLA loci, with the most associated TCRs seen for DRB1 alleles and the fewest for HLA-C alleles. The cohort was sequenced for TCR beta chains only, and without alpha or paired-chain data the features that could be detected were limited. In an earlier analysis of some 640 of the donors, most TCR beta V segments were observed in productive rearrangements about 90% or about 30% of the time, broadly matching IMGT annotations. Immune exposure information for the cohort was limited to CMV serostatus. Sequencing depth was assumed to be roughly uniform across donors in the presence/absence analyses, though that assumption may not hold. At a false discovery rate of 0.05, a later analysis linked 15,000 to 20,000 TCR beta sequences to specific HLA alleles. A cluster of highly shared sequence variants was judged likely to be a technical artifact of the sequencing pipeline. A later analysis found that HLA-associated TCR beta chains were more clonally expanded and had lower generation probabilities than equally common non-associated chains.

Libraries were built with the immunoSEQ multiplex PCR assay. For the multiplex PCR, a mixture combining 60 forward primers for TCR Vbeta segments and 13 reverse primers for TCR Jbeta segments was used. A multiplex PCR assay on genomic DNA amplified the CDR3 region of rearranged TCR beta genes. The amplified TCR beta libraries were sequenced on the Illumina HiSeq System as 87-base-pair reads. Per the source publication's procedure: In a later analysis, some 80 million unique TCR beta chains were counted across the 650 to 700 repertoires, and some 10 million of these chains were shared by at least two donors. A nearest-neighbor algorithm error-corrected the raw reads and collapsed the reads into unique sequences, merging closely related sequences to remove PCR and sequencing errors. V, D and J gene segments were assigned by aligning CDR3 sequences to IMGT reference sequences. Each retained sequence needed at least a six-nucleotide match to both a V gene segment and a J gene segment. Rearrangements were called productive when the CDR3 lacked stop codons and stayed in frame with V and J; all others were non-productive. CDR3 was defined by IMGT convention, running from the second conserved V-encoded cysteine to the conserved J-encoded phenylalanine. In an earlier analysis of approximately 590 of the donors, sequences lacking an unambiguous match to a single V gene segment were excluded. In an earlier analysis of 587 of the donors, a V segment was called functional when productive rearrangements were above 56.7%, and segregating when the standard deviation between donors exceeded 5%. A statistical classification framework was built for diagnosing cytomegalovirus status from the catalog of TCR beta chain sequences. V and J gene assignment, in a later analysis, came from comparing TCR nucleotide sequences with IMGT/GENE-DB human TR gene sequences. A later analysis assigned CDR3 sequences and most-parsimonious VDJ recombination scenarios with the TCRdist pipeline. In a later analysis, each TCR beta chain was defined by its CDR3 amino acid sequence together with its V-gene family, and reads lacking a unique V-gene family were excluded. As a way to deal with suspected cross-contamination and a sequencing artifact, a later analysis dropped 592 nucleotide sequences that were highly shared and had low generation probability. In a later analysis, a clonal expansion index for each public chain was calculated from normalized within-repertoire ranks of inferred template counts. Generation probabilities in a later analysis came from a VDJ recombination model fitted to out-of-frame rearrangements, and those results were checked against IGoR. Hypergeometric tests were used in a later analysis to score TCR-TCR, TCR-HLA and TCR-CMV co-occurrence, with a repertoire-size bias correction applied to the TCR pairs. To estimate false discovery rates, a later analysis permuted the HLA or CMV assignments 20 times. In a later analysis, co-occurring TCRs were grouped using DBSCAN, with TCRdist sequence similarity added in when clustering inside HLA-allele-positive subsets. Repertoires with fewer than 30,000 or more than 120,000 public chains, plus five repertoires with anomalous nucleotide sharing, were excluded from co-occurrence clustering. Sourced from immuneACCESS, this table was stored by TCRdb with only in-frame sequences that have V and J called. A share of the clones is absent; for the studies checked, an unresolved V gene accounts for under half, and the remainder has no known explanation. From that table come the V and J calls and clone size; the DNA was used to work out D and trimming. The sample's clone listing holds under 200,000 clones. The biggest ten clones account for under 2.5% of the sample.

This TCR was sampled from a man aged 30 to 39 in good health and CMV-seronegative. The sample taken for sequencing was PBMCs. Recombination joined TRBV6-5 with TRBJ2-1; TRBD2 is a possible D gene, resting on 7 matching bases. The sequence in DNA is TGTGCCAGCAGTTACCCGGGGGCTAGCGGCTACAATGAGCAGTTCTTC. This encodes CASSYPGASGYNEQFF.